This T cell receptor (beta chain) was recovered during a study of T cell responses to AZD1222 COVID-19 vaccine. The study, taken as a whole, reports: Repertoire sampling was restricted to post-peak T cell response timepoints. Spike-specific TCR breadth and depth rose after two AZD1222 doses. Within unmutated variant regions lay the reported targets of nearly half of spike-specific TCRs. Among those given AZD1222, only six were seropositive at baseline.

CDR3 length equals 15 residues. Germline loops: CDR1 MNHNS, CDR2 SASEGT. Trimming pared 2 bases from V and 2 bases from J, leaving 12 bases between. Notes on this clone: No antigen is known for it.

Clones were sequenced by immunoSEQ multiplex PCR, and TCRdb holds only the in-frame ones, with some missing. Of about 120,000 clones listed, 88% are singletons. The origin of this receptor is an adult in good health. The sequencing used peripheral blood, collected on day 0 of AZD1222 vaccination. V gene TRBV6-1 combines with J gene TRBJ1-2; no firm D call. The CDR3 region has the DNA TGTGCCAGCAGTGAATTGGTCGGAGGGAACTATGGCTACACCTTC. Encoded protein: CASSELVGGNYGYTF.